The clone carrying this TCR beta chain was counted ten times or more. Its antigen is still unknown. Constant-segment-primed 5'RACE gave TCR alpha and TCR beta cDNA libraries with sample barcodes and UMIs. TCRdb passed the 5' RACE reads through MiXCR, listing each CDR3 protein once. Of approximately 40,000 distinct CDR3 sequences in the sample, roughly 10% were seen once. These data come from a study of T-cell memory formation after mild COVID-19. Study-wide background: Largely, TCR clusters stayed within a single donor. Overall study results and limits: Contracting CD4+ clones were located mainly in CM and EM, and CD8+ clones in EMRA. The authors left the SARS-CoV-2 specificity of second-wave clones peaking on day 37 unconfirmed.

V dropped 4 bases and J dropped 3 bases, with 17 bases sitting between them. CDR1 is SGHRS, CDR2 YFSETQ, per germline. The CDR3 loop spans 16 amino acids. The TCR was taken from a man younger than 35 who had mild COVID-19 (a few samples of this study predate the infection). Cell type and time point are not known. Sequenced material: PBMCs or a T cell subset sorted from them (not recorded which). The J gene is TRBJ2-4, the V gene TRBV5-1; D is possibly TRBD1 (6 bases). This CDR3 is CASSIGQNFVKNIQYF. The CDR3 DNA reads TGCGCCAGCAGCATCGGACAGAATTTTGTCAAAAACATTCAGTACTTC.